The entry below gives a single TCR beta chain sequence along with its context. This record comes from a study of blood T cell repertoires in COVID-19. Study context: Donors in the United States, Italy and Spain gave samples during acute or convalescent COVID-19. Sample material is recorded as cDNA or gDNA derived from T cells, B-cell-depleted T cells, or PBMCs.

Per the original methods: Reference gene primer amplification yielded estimated nucleated cell counts. Assay used: immunoSEQ multiplex PCR; TCRdb lists only in-frame clones, some missing. Clonal size and the V and J genes are those of that table, whereas D and trimming came from the DNA. Seen here are about 48,000 clones, around 85% observed once, and the top ten hold over 2.5%. Germline V gene sequence: CDR1 SGHVS, CDR2 FQNEAQ. CDR3 size: 13 residues. The junction had 2 bases not matched to a gene; V was cut back by 1 base and J by 8 bases. This clonotype originated in a woman aged 80 or over with acute or convalescent COVID-19. Source material: peripheral blood. The rearrangement links TRBV7-8 to TRBJ2-1; 7 bases are shared with TRBD2. The CDR3 protein is CASSLGGGDEQFF. CDR3 bases: TGTGCCAGCAGCTTAGGGGGAGGGGATGAGCAGTTCTTC.